This T cell receptor (beta chain) was captured by sequencing in a study of blood T cell repertoires in COVID-19. Study context: COVID-19 samples, acute and convalescent, were from the United States, Italy and Spain.

The method was immunoSEQ multiplex PCR; TCRdb's version includes in-frame clones alone and lacks a portion of them. This sample yields 90,000 or so clones, of which 85% to 90% are seen a single time; approximately 5.2% belongs to the top ten. Germline assignment: CDR1 LGHNA and CDR2 YNFKEQ. Trimming stripped 4 bases from V and 0 bases from J, with 15 bases between. The CDR3 consists of 16 residues. The gene calls are TRBV4-2 and TRBJ1-1; no definite D call. The clonotype was recovered from a woman at least 80 years old with active COVID-19. The sample consisted of peripheral blood. CDR3 loop: CASSPRFAIMNTEAFF. The DNA of the CDR3 is TGTGCCAGCAGCCCCCGGTTCGCGATCATGAACACTGAAGCTTTCTTT.